Presented here are 22 T cell receptor beta chains from one specimen sequenced in a study of molecular identifiers for immune sequencing clone quantification. TCRdb reanalysed the PCR reads using MiXCR and keeps one entry per CDR3 protein. The data show roughly 86,000 distinct CDR3 sequences, with around 19% seen just once and roughly 0.85% held by the top ten. The material sequenced was naive CD8+ T cells from blood, with Jurkat cell RNA spiked in. Subset here: FACS-sorted CD8+CD4-CCR7+CD45RA+ naive T cells. These receptors originate from a human donor in good health. Some libraries in this study had Jurkat cell RNA spiked in.

In its sample, this clonotype was seen many times. This chain links TRBV6-5 with TRBJ2-7, with D unclear. Per the germline V gene, CDR1 is MNHEY and CDR2 is SVGAGI. The CDR3 has 12 residues. The V end was cut by 2 bases, the J end by 5 bases, with 7 bases between. CDR3 protein: CASSYGQDEQYF. In DNA, the CDR3 is TGTGCCAGCAGTTACGGGCAGGACGAGCAGTACTTC.

With regard to this clonotype: With a much larger clone just one base away, this may be a read error. Since no conserved phenylalanine or tryptophan closes the CDR3, a read error is the likely cause. This chain connects TRBV29-1 to TRBJ1-1, with TRBD1 matching 8 bases. With V trimmed by 7 bases and J by 4 bases, 8 bases remained unmatched. This CDR3 contains 13 residues. Looked up from germline, CDR1 is SQVTM and CDR2 is ANQGSEA. CDR3 in DNA: TGCAGCGGGAATCCTACAGGGGGCACTGAAGCTTTCTCT. It yields the protein CSGNPTGGTEAFS.

As to this clonotype: The junction departs from germline at one end; a sequencing error may be responsible. V is TRBV29-1 and J is TRBJ2-3, with 9 bases lining up with TRBD2. The CDR3 consists of 17 residues. Looked up from germline, CDR1 is SQVTM and CDR2 is ANQGSEA. As DNA, the CDR3 is TGCGGCGTTGAGGGAGGGCTAGCGGGGAATAGCACAGATACGCAGTATTTT. Translation gives CGVEGGLAGNSTDTQYF.

Many counts were recorded for this clonotype. The chain has TRBV7-9 and TRBJ2-4; unclear D gene. The CDR3 extends over 16 amino acids. The V gene lost 5 bases and the J gene lost 0 bases, with 14 bases spanning the gap. Germline CDR1 reads SEHNR; CDR2 reads FQNEAQ (reference sequence). CDR3 sequence reads: CASSPPAVIAKNIQYF. CDR3 sequence (DNA): TGTGCCAGCAGCCCCCCGGCAGTCATAGCCAAAAACATTCAGTACTTC.

This clonotype was found many times. This chain uses TRBV2 with TRBJ2-1, with D uncertain. The ends were cut back, 3 bases at V and 2 bases at J, with 23 bases in the middle. This CDR3 region has 19 residues. Germline V gene sequence: CDR1 SNHLY, CDR2 FYNNEI. In DNA form, the CDR3 reads TGTGCCAGCAGTGATCCGTCTGATTACGGTGGGCCACCCTACAATGAGCAGTTCTTC. This sequence encodes CASSDPSDYGGPPYNEQFF.

This clonotype was seen many times. The chain combines TRBV6-1 with TRBJ1-5, with 8 bases that match TRBD1. Germline assignment: CDR1 MNHNS and CDR2 SASEGT. With 4 bases clipped from V and 0 bases from J, the junction kept 11 bases outside the gene matches. This CDR3 comprises 18 residues. This CDR3 reads CASSVSRQGTLSNQPQHF. The CDR3 DNA follows: TGTGCCAGCAGTGTATCGAGACAGGGGACGCTTAGCAATCAGCCCCAGCATTTT.

In its sample, this clonotype was seen many times. At one end the junction does not follow the germline gene, possibly because of a read error. This chain joins TRBV27 and TRBJ1-3; D ambiguous. This CDR3 region has 14 residues. The germline gives CDR1 MNHEY, CDR2 SMNVEV (reference sequence). This CDR3 reads CASSLSNSGNTIYF. The DNA for the CDR3 is TGTGCCAGCAGTCTATCAAATTCTGGAAACACCATATATTTT.

This clonotype came up many times. The rearrangement uses TRBV4-1 and TRBJ1-2; TRBD1 matches 9 bases. The CDR3 contains 18 residues. Trimming at V came to 0 bases and at J to 8 bases, leaving 16 bases not matched to a gene. Germline V gene lookup returns CDR1 MGHRA and CDR2 YSYEKL. CDR3 coding DNA: TGCGCCAGCAGCCAAGATAGGGGACAGGGCCGTTTTTCCGAAGGCTACACCTTC. Protein product: CASSQDRGQGRFSEGYTF.

Ten or more counts support this clonotype. This chain links TRBV6-2 or TRBV6-3 with TRBJ1-5; the D is unclear. The germline V and J ends were trimmed by 4 bases and 3 bases, with 13 bases remaining between them. This CDR3 contains 15 residues. CDR1 MNHEY and CDR2 SVGEGT come from the germline V gene. The CDR3 region is CASSSKSVYNQPQHF. Written as DNA, the CDR3 is TGTGCCAGCAGTTCCAAAAGTGTCTACAATCAGCCCCAGCATTTT.

This clonotype was detected many times. One junction end does not reproduce the germline sequence, and a read error may be involved. The CDR3 sequence: CASSLLPKREAQYF. The CDR3 nucleotides read TGTGCCAGCAGCTTACTACCGAAAAGAGAGGCCCAGTACTTC. V and J are TRBV7-9 and TRBJ2-5; D not resolved. This CDR3 has 14 residues. Germline values: CDR1 SEHNR, CDR2 FQNEAQ (reference sequence).

Only a few counts were recorded for this clonotype. This chain links TRBV30 with TRBJ1-1; maybe TRBD1 (5 bases). CDR1 is GTSNPN, CDR2 SVGIG, per germline (reference sequence). The V end was cut by 0 bases, the J end by 5 bases, with 10 bases between. The CDR3 covers 13 residues. CDR3 sequence: CAWSVMGGTEAFF. The CDR3, as DNA: TGTGCCTGGAGTGTAATGGGGGGAACTGAAGCTTTCTTT.

The table lists this clonotype with many counts. The genes are TRBV5-1 and TRBJ2-7, with D unclear. The germline V gene encodes CDR1 SGHRS and CDR2 YFSETQ. The V gene lost 0 bases and the J gene lost 3 bases, with 7 bases spanning the gap. The CDR3 contains 13 residues. The DNA of the CDR3 is TGCGCCAGCAGCTTGGCCACGGACTACGAGCAGTACTTC. This encodes CASSLATDYEQYF.

This clonotype appeared many times. The chain joins TRBV6-5 to TRBJ1-1; possible D gene TRBD1, 6 bases. The CDR3 runs to 14 residues. The ends were cut back, 0 bases at V and 4 bases at J, with 9 bases in the middle. The germline V gene encodes CDR1 MNHEY and CDR2 SVGAGI. CDR3: CASSYSGDTTEAFF. The DNA of the CDR3 is TGTGCCAGCAGTTACTCGGGGGACACCACTGAAGCTTTCTTT.

The table lists this clonotype with many counts. The genes are TRBV4-2 and TRBJ2-3; D call uncertain. CDR3 size: 10 residues. Trimming took off 9 bases at V and 5 bases at J, with 6 bases between the two ends. The V gene's germline CDR1 is LGHNA and CDR2 YNFKEQ. In nucleotides, the CDR3 is TGTGCCAGTTCGGGAGATACGCAGTATTTT. This sequence encodes CASSGDTQYF.

This clonotype was counted many times. V gene TRBV4-3 combines with J gene TRBJ2-7, with 8 bases matching TRBD1. Germline CDR1 and CDR2: LGHNA and YSLEER. The CDR3 is 16 amino acids. V was clipped by 1 base and J by 3 bases; unmatched bases: 8. CDR3 amino acids: CASSQVGRTGIYEQYF. As DNA, the CDR3 is TGCGCCAGCAGCCAAGTGGGGCGGACAGGGATCTACGAGCAGTACTTC.

This clonotype was counted ten times or more. The rearrangement links TRBV10-3 to TRBJ1-1; D remains ambiguous. CDR1 is ENHRY, CDR2 SYGVKD, per germline. V lost 6 bases and J lost 0, with 5 bases in between. CDR3 size: 12 residues. CDR3: CAIRDLNTEAFF. In DNA form, the CDR3 reads TGTGCCATCAGGGACCTGAACACTGAAGCTTTCTTT.

This clonotype was found many times. The chain couples TRBV7-9 to TRBJ1-5; D is perhaps TRBD1 (5 bases). The CDR3 is 14 amino acids. The germline V gene has CDR1 SEHNR and CDR2 FQNEAQ (reference sequence). Trimming cost V 1 base and J 11 bases, with 15 bases left between them. The DNA of the CDR3 is TGTGCCAGCAGCTTAGAAGGCCACCGGGGGGCCCAGCATTTT. Amino acid sequence: CASSLEGHRGAQHF.

This clonotype came up many times. CDR3 DNA: TGCGCCAGCAGCCAAGACCGAACTAGCGGGTACACAGATACGCAGTATTTT. Protein sequence: CASSQDRTSGYTDTQYF. The J gene is TRBJ2-3, the V gene TRBV4-3, with 9 bases aligning to TRBD2. The CDR3 extends over 17 amino acids. Germline CDR1 reads LGHNA; CDR2 reads YSLEER. Trimming removed 0 bases from V and 2 bases from J; junction bases left unmatched: 6.

The rearrangement joins TRBV7-6 to TRBJ1-1, with TRBD1 identical over 7 bases. Germline-derived CDR1 and CDR2 are SGHVS and FNYEAQ. The CDR3 extends over 15 amino acids. Trimming at V came to 5 bases and at J to 0 bases, leaving 6 bases not matched to a gene. The CDR3 reads CASSLGTAMNTEAFF. The CDR3 region has the DNA TGTGCCAGCAGCCTCGGGACAGCCATGAACACTGAAGCTTTCTTT.

Many counts were recorded for this clonotype. The chain employs TRBV14 and TRBJ2-2; D remains unclear. There are 16 residues in the CDR3. Germline-derived CDR1 and CDR2 are SGHDN and FVKESK. Trimming pared 0 bases from V and 0 bases from J, leaving 8 bases between. CDR3 coding DNA: TGTGCCAGCAGCCAAGATGTATTAGCGAACACCGGGGAGCTGTTTTTT. Translating it yields CASSQDVLANTGELFF.

Note on this clonotype: At one end, the junction sequence differs from germline, possibly due to a read error. This chain uses TRBV20-1 with TRBJ2-7, with 7 bases aligning to TRBD1. This CDR3 is 14 amino acids long. Germline loops: CDR1 DFQATT, CDR2 SNEGSKA (reference sequence). This CDR3 is CSAGDLEGANEQYF. For the CDR3, the DNA is TGCAGTGCTGGAGATCTCGAGGGGGCTAACGAGCAGTACTTC.

This clonotype has a count of ten or more. The rearrangement uses TRBV29-1 and TRBJ2-7; D is unresolved. This CDR3 is 15 amino acids long. Germline lookup yields CDR1 SQVTM and CDR2 ANQGSEA. The V gene lost 0 bases and the J gene lost 5 bases, with 17 bases spanning the gap. The CDR3 region has the DNA TGCAGCGTTGAAGATCGCATTGGGGTGGTCAACGAGCAGTACTTC. This encodes CSVEDRIGVVNEQYF.